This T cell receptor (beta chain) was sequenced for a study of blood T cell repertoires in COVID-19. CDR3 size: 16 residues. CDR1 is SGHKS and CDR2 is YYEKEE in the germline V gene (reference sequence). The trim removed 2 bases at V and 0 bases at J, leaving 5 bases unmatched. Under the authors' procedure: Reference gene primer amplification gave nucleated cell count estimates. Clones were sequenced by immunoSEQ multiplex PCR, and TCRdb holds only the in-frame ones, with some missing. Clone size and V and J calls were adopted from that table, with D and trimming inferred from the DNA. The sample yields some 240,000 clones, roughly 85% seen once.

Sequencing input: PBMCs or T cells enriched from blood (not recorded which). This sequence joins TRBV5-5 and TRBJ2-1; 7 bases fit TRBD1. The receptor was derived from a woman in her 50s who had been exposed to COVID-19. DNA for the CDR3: TGTGCCAGCAGCTTTCCGACAGGGAGCTCCTACAATGAGCAGTTCTTC. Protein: CASSFPTGSSYNEQFF.